The 29 T cell receptor beta chains listed next were all sequenced from one sample in a study of T cell repertoires in cytomegalovirus infection. These receptors are not linked to any known antigen. TCRdb ran MiXCR on the reads and lists one entry per CDR3 protein. The table lists about 150,000 distinct CDR3 sequences, 25% to 35% of them singletons, with roughly 47% in the top ten. The sequences come from CD8+ T cells from cultured PBMCs, collected from culture after CMV antigen stimulation. The source of these receptors is a human donor in good health (CMV status not recorded). Some clones in this sample may be carry-over from other donors' samples.

There are a few counts of this clonotype. The genes are TRBV12-3 or TRBV12-4 and TRBJ2-5; TRBD1 or TRBD2 may be the D gene (5 bases each). This CDR3 is 14 amino acids long. V lost 5 bases and J lost 2, with 12 bases in between. Written as DNA, the CDR3 is TGTGCCAGCAGTAACCGGGACCATCAAGAGACCCAGTACTTC. It is translated as CASSNRDHQETQYF.

There are a few counts of this clonotype. J is TRBJ2-5 and V is TRBV20-1, with 7 bases matching TRBD1. V was clipped by 0 bases and J by 4 bases; unmatched bases: 14. There are 17 residues in the CDR3. Germline lookup yields CDR1 DFQATT and CDR2 SNEGSKA (reference sequence). The CDR3 DNA reads TGCAGTGCTAGAGATCTTATTATGAGAGGGGGCCTAGAGACCCAGTACTTC. The encoded protein is CSARDLIMRGGLETQYF.

This clonotype was observed at least ten times. The gene calls are TRBV12-3 or TRBV12-4 and TRBJ2-2; D is perhaps TRBD1 (5 bases). Trimming stripped 7 bases from V and 2 bases from J, with 17 bases between. There are 16 residues in the CDR3. The CDR3 coding sequence is TGTGCCAGCACCACTCCTTTGGACATTAACACCGGGGAGCTGTTTTTT. It specifies CASTTPLDINTGELFF.

The rearrangement uses TRBV7-9 and TRBJ2-1, with D perhaps matching TRBD2 (6 bases). The CDR3 loop spans 13 amino acids. Trimming stripped 5 bases from V and 8 bases from J, with 13 bases between. The germline gives CDR1 SEHNR, CDR2 FQNEAQ (reference sequence). Here the CDR3 DNA reads TGTGCCAGCAGCAACGGGGGAGCCGATGAGCAGTTCTTC. Its protein product is CASSNGGADEQFF. Based on the CDR3 plus reference TRBV7-9 and TRBJ2-1, the full variable domain is DTGVSQNPRHKITKRGQNVTFRCDPISEHNRLYWYRQTLGQGPEFLTYFQNEAQLEKSRLLSDRFSAERPKGSFSTLEIQRTEQGDSAMYLCASSNGGADEQFFGPGTRLTVL.

This clonotype showed up just a few times. The J gene is TRBJ2-7, the V gene TRBV11-2; a weak D match, TRBD2 (5 bases). The CDR3 has 13 residues. V was trimmed by 5 bases and J by 7 bases, leaving 15 bases between them. The germline gives CDR1 SGHAT, CDR2 FQNNGV. CDR3 DNA sequence: TGTGCCAGCAGCCCCGCCCCCGGGGTTGAGCAGTACTTC. It is translated as CASSPAPGVEQYF.

This clonotype has at least ten counts. The genes are TRBV6-5 and TRBJ1-1; 9 bases are a match to TRBD1. Germline CDR1 MNHEY, CDR2 SVGAGI. V shed 0 bases, J shed 7 bases, and the junction held 3 bases outside the gene matches. This CDR3 has 14 residues. CDR3 nucleotide sequence: TGTGCCAGCAGTTACTCGGGACAGGGAGATGAAGCTTTCTTT. This encodes CASSYSGQGDEAFF.

This clonotype was picked up many times. Written as DNA, the CDR3 is TGTGCCAGCAGCCCACGACTGATCATGAACACTGAAGCTTTCTTT. This encodes CASSPRLIMNTEAFF. The chain recombines TRBV7-2 with TRBJ1-1; D gene uncertain. In germline, CDR1 is SGHTA, CDR2 FQGNSA. The CDR3 extends over 15 amino acids. Between the trimmed V and J ends, which lost 5 bases and 0 bases, there was a span of 13 bases.

CDR3 DNA sequence: TGTGCCAGCAGCTTAGAGGCAGGGAGGGACACTGAAGCTTTCTTT. Translated, it gives CASSLEAGRDTEAFF. The V gene is TRBV7-2, the J gene TRBJ1-1; maybe TRBD1 (5 bases). The CDR3 loop spans 15 amino acids. Trimming left V 1 base short and J 3 bases short, with 12 bases between. The germline CDR1 and CDR2 sequences are SGHTA and FQGNSA.

This clonotype has just a few counts. This chain connects TRBV14 to TRBJ1-2; D is undetermined. The V gene's germline CDR1 is SGHDN and CDR2 FVKESK. The CDR3 length is 13 residues. Trimming pared 0 bases from V and 4 bases from J, leaving 6 bases between. CDR3 coding DNA: TGTGCCAGCAGCCAAGAAGCCGTCTATGGCTACACCTTC. Translation: CASSQEAVYGYTF.

The chain joins TRBV20-1 to TRBJ2-4; D is ambiguous. The CDR3 consists of 13 residues. CDR1 is DFQATT, CDR2 SNEGSKA, per germline (reference sequence). Trimming shortened V by 6 bases and J by 2 bases, and 11 bases separated the two germline ends. CDR3 DNA sequence: TGCAGTGCGAATTTGCTAACCAAAAACATTCAGTACTTC. It codes for CSANLLTKNIQYF.

This clonotype was recorded at least ten times. CDR3 amino acids: CASRPGAGLAPYNEQFF. DNA for the CDR3: TGTGCCAGCAGACCTGGAGCGGGCCTCGCACCTTACAATGAGCAGTTCTTC. V gene TRBV27 combines with J gene TRBJ2-1, with a possible D match to TRBD2 (6 bases). The CDR3 length is 17 residues. Germline-derived CDR1 and CDR2 are MNHEY and SMNVEV (reference sequence). Trimming pared 6 bases from V and 4 bases from J, leaving 22 bases between.

This clonotype has a single count. The chain uses TRBV27 and TRBJ1-3; 7 nucleotides line up with TRBD1. This CDR3 has 14 residues. Unmatched junction bases numbered 4, after V lost 6 bases and J lost 2 bases. The germline gives CDR1 MNHEY, CDR2 SMNVEV (reference sequence). Here the CDR3 DNA reads TGTGCCAGCAGACCCGGGACAGCTGGAAACACCATATATTTT. Translation gives CASRPGTAGNTIYF.

The V and J genes are TRBV2 and TRBJ2-7; D assignment may be TRBD1 or TRBD2 (6 bases each). In germline, CDR1 is SNHLY, CDR2 FYNNEI. CDR3 size: 17 residues. The ends were cut back, 7 bases at V and 2 bases at J, with 24 bases in the middle. CDR3 protein: CASISELGGGHPYEQYF. DNA for the CDR3: TGTGCCAGCATTTCAGAGCTAGGAGGGGGGCACCCCTACGAGCAGTACTTC.

The chain links TRBV12-3 or TRBV12-4 to TRBJ2-7; either TRBD1 or TRBD2 may supply D (5 bases each). The ends were cut back, 3 bases at V and 3 bases at J, with 9 bases in the middle. This CDR3 spans 13 amino acids. The CDR3 protein is CASSFGTFYEQYF. The DNA of the CDR3 is TGTGCCAGCAGTTTCGGGACCTTCTACGAGCAGTACTTC.

This clonotype was recorded once. The V call is TRBV12-3 or TRBV12-4, the J call TRBJ2-7, with 7 bases that match TRBD1. This CDR3 is 15 amino acids long. With V trimmed by 0 bases and J by 6 bases, 8 bases remained unmatched. The CDR3 protein is CASSLAPDRVVEQYF. The DNA of the CDR3 is TGTGCCAGCAGTTTAGCTCCTGACAGGGTCGTCGAGCAGTACTTC.

The chain combines TRBV7-9 with TRBJ1-5, with 7 nucleotides matching TRBD1. The CDR3 is 14 residues long. V shed 5 bases, J shed 7 bases, and the junction held 8 bases outside the gene matches. The germline CDR1 and CDR2 sequences are SEHNR and FQNEAQ (reference sequence). CDR3 coding DNA: TGTGCCAGCAGCCTAACAGGGGTAGAGCAGCCCCAGCATTTT. Translated: CASSLTGVEQPQHF.

This clonotype has more than one count but fewer than ten. This chain links TRBV20-1 with TRBJ1-2; tentative D call: TRBD1 (5 bases). The CDR3 runs to 14 residues. Germline V gene data show CDR1 as DFQATT and CDR2 as SNEGSKA (reference sequence). V was pared by 0 bases and J by 4 bases, with 12 bases between. The CDR3 loop reads CSARDQGTGYGYTF. The CDR3 nucleotides read TGCAGTGCTAGAGACCAGGGAACGGGCTATGGCTACACCTTC.

The chain links TRBV19 to TRBJ1-1, with D maybe TRBD1 (6 bases). V gave up 3 bases and J gave up 4 bases, with 15 bases separating them. Per germline, CDR1 LNHDA and CDR2 SQIVND (reference sequence). The CDR3 is 15 residues long. The CDR3 bases are TGTGCCAGTAGTATCCCACAGGGCTTTGGCACTGAAGCTTTCTTT. The encoded protein is CASSIPQGFGTEAFF.

This clonotype was observed a few times. This chain links TRBV25-1 with TRBJ1-2; tentatively, D is TRBD1 (5 bases). This CDR3 contains 12 residues. Germline CDR1 MGHDK, CDR2 SYGVNS. Trimming took 8 bases from V and 7 from J, leaving 14 bases between them. CDR3: CASGGEGPGYTF. DNA for the CDR3: TGTGCCAGCGGGGGGGAGGGGCCTGGCTACACCTTC.

The V call is TRBV4-2, the J call TRBJ1-6; 9 positions match TRBD1. With 2 bases clipped from V and 7 bases from J, the junction kept 9 bases outside the gene matches. The CDR3 is 17 amino acids. Germline CDR1 is LGHNA and CDR2 is YNFKEQ. The CDR3 DNA sequence: TGTGCCAGCAGCCAAAGGTGGACAGGGGAAGAAAATTCACCCCTCCACTTT. Translated: CASSQRWTGEENSPLHF.

This clonotype was observed a few times. The chain is built from TRBV7-2 and TRBJ2-5; 8 bases are shared with TRBD2. Per the germline V gene, CDR1 is SGHTA and CDR2 is FQGNSA. The CDR3 has 16 amino acids. With 5 bases clipped from V and 4 bases from J, the junction kept 12 bases outside the gene matches. DNA of the CDR3: TGTGCCAGCAGCACCCTCTCGGGGGGGTTAATAGAGACCCAGTACTTC. Translation: CASSTLSGGLIETQYF. Full variable domain (outside the CDR3, taken from reference TRBV7-2 and TRBJ2-5): GAGVSQSPSNKVTEKGKDVELRCDPISGHTALYWYRQSLGQGLEFLIYFQGNSAPDKSGLPSDRFSAERTGGSVSTLTIQRTQQEDSAVYLCASSTLSGGLIETQYFGPGTRLLVL.

Details on this clonotype: A much larger clone sits a single nucleotide away, making a read error possible. CDR3 sequence reads: CASRARGLAPYEQFF. The CDR3 nucleotides are TGTGCCAGCAGGGCGCGAGGACTAGCGCCCTATGAGCAGTTCTTC. The rearrangement links TRBV6-8 to TRBJ2-1; 9 bases match TRBD2. This CDR3 is built from 15 residues. From germline, CDR1 is MNHGY and CDR2 SAAAGT. J was trimmed by 8 bases and V by 6 bases; bases with no gene match: 11.

The chain joins TRBV28 to TRBJ2-1; D is unresolved. V lost 1 base, J lost 5 bases, and 9 bases lay in between. Germline CDR1 is MDHEN and CDR2 is SYDVKM. The CDR3 has 14 residues. CDR3 protein: CASSLSSGDNEQFF. CDR3 bases: TGTGCCAGCAGTTTATCGTCTGGAGACAATGAGCAGTTCTTC.

The chain carries TRBV5-6 and TRBJ1-5; D might be TRBD1 (5 bases). This CDR3 is built from 14 residues. V was clipped by 3 bases and J by 0 bases, with 7 bases between them. Germline V CDR1 and CDR2: SGHDT, YYEEEE. CDR3 sequence (DNA): TGTGCCAGCAGCTCAGGGTATAGCAATCAGCCCCAGCATTTT. Translated: CASSSGYSNQPQHF. Complete variable domain (other parts from reference TRBV5-6 and TRBJ1-5): DAGVTQSPTHLIKTRGQQVTLRCSPKSGHDTVSWYQQALGQGPQFIFQYYEEEERQRGNFPDRFSGHQFPNYSSELNVNALLLGDSALYLCASSSGYSNQPQHFGDGTRLSIL.

Many counts were recorded for this clonotype. This chain joins TRBV7-6 and TRBJ1-5, with TRBD1 as a possible D gene (6 bases). The CDR3 spans 12 residues. Per the germline V gene, CDR1 is SGHVS and CDR2 is FNYEAQ. The V end lost 7 bases, the J end lost 11 bases, and 15 bases lay between the germline ends. The CDR3 sequence: CASNNRVGSQHF. CDR3 sequence (DNA): TGTGCCAGCAATAACAGGGTTGGGTCCCAGCATTTT.

This clonotype has at least ten counts. The gene calls are TRBV7-8 and TRBJ1-1; D ambiguous. There are 16 residues in the CDR3. Germline CDR1 is SGHVS and CDR2 is FQNEAQ. With 7 bases removed from V and 2 bases from J, the gap between germline ends came to 20 bases. CDR3 sequence reads: CASTPRAASGNTEAFF. The DNA for the CDR3 is TGTGCCAGCACCCCGCGGGCGGCCTCCGGCAACACTGAAGCTTTCTTT.

The chain combines TRBV7-9 with TRBJ2-1; no clear D gene. The CDR3 covers 13 residues. Germline V gives CDR1 SEHNR, CDR2 FQNEAQ (reference sequence). Trimming shortened V by 1 base and J by 5 bases, and 6 bases separated the two germline ends. The CDR3: CASSLVRDNEQFF. Here the CDR3 DNA reads TGTGCCAGCAGCTTAGTACGAGACAATGAGCAGTTCTTC.

A note on this clonotype: This may come from a read error, since a much larger clone is one base off. The V and J genes are TRBV5-4 and TRBJ1-2; possibly TRBD1 for D (5 bases). V lost 6 bases, J lost 0 bases, and 15 bases lay in between. CDR3 size: 15 residues. Germline CDR1 is SGHNT and CDR2 is YYREEE (reference sequence). CDR3 DNA: TGTGCCAGCAACTCGCCCAGGGAAGCTAACTATGGCTACACCTTC. It codes for CASNSPREANYGYTF.

This clonotype came up a few times. V gene TRBV6-1 combines with J gene TRBJ2-7; 7 positions match TRBD1. Germline V gives CDR1 MNHNS, CDR2 SASEGT. J was trimmed by 4 bases and V by 6 bases; bases with no gene match: 9. The CDR3 has 14 residues. The CDR3 reads CASRDTGVRYEQYF. CDR3 in DNA: TGTGCCAGCAGGGATACAGGGGTAAGGTACGAGCAGTACTTC.